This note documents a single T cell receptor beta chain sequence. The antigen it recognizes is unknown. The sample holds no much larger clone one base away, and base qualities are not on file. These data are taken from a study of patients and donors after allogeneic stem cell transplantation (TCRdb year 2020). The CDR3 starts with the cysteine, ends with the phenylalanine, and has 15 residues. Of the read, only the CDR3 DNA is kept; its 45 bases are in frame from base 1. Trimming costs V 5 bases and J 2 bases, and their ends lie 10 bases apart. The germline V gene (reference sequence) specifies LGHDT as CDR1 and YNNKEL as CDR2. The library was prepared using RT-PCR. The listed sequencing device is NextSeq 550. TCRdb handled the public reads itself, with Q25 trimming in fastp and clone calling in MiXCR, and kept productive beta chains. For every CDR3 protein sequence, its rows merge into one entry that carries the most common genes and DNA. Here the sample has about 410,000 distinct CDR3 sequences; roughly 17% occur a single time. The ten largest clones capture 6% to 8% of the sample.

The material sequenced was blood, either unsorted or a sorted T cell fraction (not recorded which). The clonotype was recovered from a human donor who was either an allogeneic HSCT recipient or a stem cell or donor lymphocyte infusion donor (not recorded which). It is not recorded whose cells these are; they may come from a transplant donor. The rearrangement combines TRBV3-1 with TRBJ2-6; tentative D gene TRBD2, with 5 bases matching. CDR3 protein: CASSNQRPGANVLTF. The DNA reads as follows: TGTGCCAGCAGCAACCAGCGGCCTGGGGCCAACGTCCTGACTTTC.